This T cell receptor beta chain is drawn from a study of memory CD4+ T cells and cytomegalovirus serostatus. V was trimmed by 1 base and J by 7 bases, leaving 14 bases between them. The CDR3 is made up of 15 amino acids. Germline CDR1 reads LNHNV; CDR2 reads YYDKDF (reference sequence). Concerning this clone itself: Its antigen is unknown.

Generated by immunoSEQ multiplex PCR, the TCRdb table keeps only in-frame clones and is missing some. In the table there are around 60,000 clones, around 86% of which are singletons. The sort gate was single viable CD3+CD4+CD8-CD45RO+ cells for memory CD4+ T cells. Positive selection with CD4 microbeads enriched total CD4+ T cells. Study-wide results and limits: A US-trained random forest predicted CMV serostatus with median AUC around 0.91. Suggested: most of the CMV-linked TCR signature lies in CD4+ memory cells.

The origin of this receptor is an adult in good health and CMV-seronegative. The sequencing sample was made of memory CD4+ T cells from blood. The chain links TRBV15 to TRBJ2-1; tentative D call: TRBD1 (6 bases). CDR3 DNA sequence: TGTGCCACCAGCAGAGCCGGGCCAGGGGCAAATGAGCAGTTCTTC. This translates into CATSRAGPGANEQFF.